A selection of T cell receptor beta chains follows, all from one sample in a study of CD4+ T cells in melanoma. This table comes from immunoSEQ multiplex PCR, and its TCRdb copy is limited to in-frame clones, with some not included. Here the sample spans about 140,000 clones, about 90% being singletons. Receptors were obtained from a human donor with melanoma. The CDR3 runs from the conserved cysteine through the conserved F or W. Each record gives: V gene, D gene, clone size, J gene, CDR3 DNA, CDR3 protein. D genes are given only for firm matches. A clone size is listed for some rows: how often the clone was seen (once, few, many), or a class if it is expanded.

v_call: TRBV7-2; d_call: -; clone_size: -; j_call: TRBJ2-6; cdr3_nt: TGTGCCAGCAGCTTACAGGGGGGGAACTCTGGGGCCAACGTCCTGACTTTC; cdr3_aa: CASSLQGGNSGANVLTF
v_call: TRBV6-5; d_call: TRBD2; clone_size: -; j_call: TRBJ2-5; cdr3_nt: TGTGCCAGCAGTTTATTGACTAGCGGGGAAGAGACCCAGTACTTC; cdr3_aa: CASSLLTSGEETQYF
v_call: TRBV7-9; d_call: -; clone_size: once; j_call: TRBJ2-2; cdr3_nt: TGTGCCAGCAGCAAGGAGGGTCTTGGGGAGCTGTTTTTT; cdr3_aa: CASSKEGLGELFF
v_call: TRBV25-1; d_call: TRBD2; clone_size: -; j_call: TRBJ2-3; cdr3_nt: TGTGCCAGCCGGACTAGCGGGGGTACAGATACGCAGTATTTT; cdr3_aa: CASRTSGGTDTQYF
v_call: TRBV9; d_call: TRBD1; clone_size: -; j_call: TRBJ1-1; cdr3_nt: TGTGCCAGCAGCGTAGGTACAGGGGGCCCCAAGAACACTGAAGCTTTCTTT; cdr3_aa: CASSVGTGGPKNTEAFF
v_call: TRBV7-9; d_call: TRBD1; clone_size: few; j_call: TRBJ1-4; cdr3_nt: TGTGCCAGCAGCTTAGGACAGGGTTGGGAAAAACTGTTTTTT; cdr3_aa: CASSLGQGWEKLFF
v_call: TRBV7-9; d_call: -; clone_size: -; j_call: TRBJ2-7; cdr3_nt: TGTGCCAGCAGCTTGGCCCTTTTTTACGAGCAGTACTTC; cdr3_aa: CASSLALFYEQYF
v_call: TRBV7-9; d_call: -; clone_size: once; j_call: TRBJ1-2; cdr3_nt: TGTGCCAGCAGCATTAGCGGGTCGAGGGATGGCTACACCTTC; cdr3_aa: CASSISGSRDGYTF
v_call: TRBV7-3; d_call: TRBD2; clone_size: -; j_call: TRBJ2-3; cdr3_nt: TGTGCCAGCAGCTTGACATTCGGCGGGGGGGCGAGCACAGATACGCAGTATTTT; cdr3_aa: CASSLTFGGGASTDTQYF
v_call: TRBV6-1; d_call: TRBD1; clone_size: -; j_call: TRBJ1-5; cdr3_nt: TGTGCCAGCACTAACGACAGGGTCAAGCCCCAGCATTTT; cdr3_aa: CASTNDRVKPQHF
v_call: TRBV15; d_call: -; clone_size: -; j_call: TRBJ1-5; cdr3_nt: TGTGCCACCAGCAGAGATATCGGACAGCCCCAGCATTTT; cdr3_aa: CATSRDIGQPQHF
v_call: TRBV19; d_call: TRBD1; clone_size: -; j_call: TRBJ2-7; cdr3_nt: TGTGCCAGTAGTAGGGACAGGGCGTACGAGCAGTACTTC; cdr3_aa: CASSRDRAYEQYF
v_call: TRBV5-5; d_call: -; clone_size: -; j_call: TRBJ1-4; cdr3_nt: TGTGCCAGCAGCTTGAGTACGAGCGACGGAGAAAAACTGTTTTTT; cdr3_aa: CASSLSTSDGEKLFF
v_call: TRBV30; d_call: -; clone_size: -; j_call: TRBJ1-5; cdr3_nt: TGTGCCTGGAGTGGAGTGACGGAGAATCAGCCCCAGCATTTT; cdr3_aa: CAWSGVTENQPQHF
v_call: TRBV7-3; d_call: -; clone_size: -; j_call: TRBJ1-5; cdr3_nt: TGTGCCAGCAGCTTAATGAGGGGTCAGCCCCAGCATTTT; cdr3_aa: CASSLMRGQPQHF
v_call: TRBV6-1; d_call: -; clone_size: -; j_call: TRBJ1-1; cdr3_nt: TGTGCCACGCTCTATCGTGACACTGAAGCTTTCTTT; cdr3_aa: CATLYRDTEAFF
v_call: TRBV18; d_call: TRBD2; clone_size: -; j_call: TRBJ2-1; cdr3_nt: TGTGCCAGCTCAGACCCTAGCGGGGGGGCCGATGAGCAGTTCTTC; cdr3_aa: CASSDPSGGADEQFF
v_call: TRBV4-1; d_call: -; clone_size: -; j_call: TRBJ1-4; cdr3_nt: TGCGCCAGCAGCCAGAGCTCGACAGCGCCAACTAATGAAAAACTGTTTTTT; cdr3_aa: CASSQSSTAPTNEKLFF
v_call: TRBV5-1; d_call: -; clone_size: -; j_call: TRBJ2-3; cdr3_nt: TGCGCCAGCAGCCCTTACAGGGCGAATCCACCCACAGATACGCAGTATTTT; cdr3_aa: CASSPYRANPPTDTQYF